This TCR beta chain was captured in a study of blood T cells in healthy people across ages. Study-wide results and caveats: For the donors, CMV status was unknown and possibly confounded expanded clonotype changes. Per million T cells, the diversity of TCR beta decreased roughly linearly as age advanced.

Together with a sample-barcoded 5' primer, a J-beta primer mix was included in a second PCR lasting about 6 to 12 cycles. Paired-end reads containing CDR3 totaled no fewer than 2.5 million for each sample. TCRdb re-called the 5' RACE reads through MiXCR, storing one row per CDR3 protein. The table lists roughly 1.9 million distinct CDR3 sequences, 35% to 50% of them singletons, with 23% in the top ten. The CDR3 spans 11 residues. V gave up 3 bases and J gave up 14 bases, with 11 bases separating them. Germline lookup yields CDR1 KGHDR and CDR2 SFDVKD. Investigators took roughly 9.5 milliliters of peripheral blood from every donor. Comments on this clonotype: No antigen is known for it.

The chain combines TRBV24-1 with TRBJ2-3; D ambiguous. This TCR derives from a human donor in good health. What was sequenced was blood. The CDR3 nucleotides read TGTGCCACCAGTGATCTCCTCCGGACGTATTTT. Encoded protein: CATSDLLRTYF.